The 20 T cell receptor beta chains below were found in one sample sequenced in a study of Ad26.COV2.S vaccination and SARS-CoV-2 variants. The table came from immunoSEQ multiplex PCR; TCRdb's copy has only in-frame clones and leaves some out. The repertoire holds 450,000 to 550,000 clones, with 89% as singletons. Regarding treatment: over 15 received Ad26.COV2.S at low or high dose, single or two shots; 5 received placebo; per-sample allocation not given. Repertoires come from day 63 after the first vaccine or placebo injection. This sample comprised peripheral blood, obtained in a trial of Ad26.COV2.S vaccine versus placebo. The source of these receptors is a person between 18 and 59 years old who received the Ad26.COV2.S COVID-19 vaccine or a placebo.

V usage is TRBV12-3 or TRBV12-4 and J usage is TRBJ1-2, with a tentative D call TRBD1 (6 bases). Trimming removed 7 bases from V and 4 bases from J, with 13 bases in between. The CDR3 loop spans 13 amino acids. The CDR3 here is CASTLTGSYGYTF. The CDR3 coding sequence is TGTGCCAGCACCTTGACAGGCAGCTATGGCTACACCTTC.

This chain connects TRBV11-2 to TRBJ2-3; no clear D gene. The germline V and J ends were trimmed by 3 bases and 0 bases, with 16 bases remaining between them. CDR1 and CDR2 (germline): SGHAT, FQNNGV. The CDR3 has 17 residues. The CDR3 loop is CASSFRIGRMSTDTQYF. Written as DNA, the CDR3 is TGTGCCAGCAGCTTTAGAATCGGACGGATGAGCACAGATACGCAGTATTTT.

The chain links TRBV5-1 to TRBJ1-2, with a possible D match to TRBD1 (6 bases). The length of the CDR3 is 15 residues. Germline loops: CDR1 SGHRS, CDR2 YFSETQ. Between the trimmed V and J ends, which lost 5 bases and 4 bases, there was a span of 18 bases. Here the CDR3 reads CASRVTGFYGYGYTF. For the CDR3, the DNA is TGCGCCAGCAGGGTAACAGGGTTCTATGGCTATGGCTACACCTTC.

The J gene is TRBJ1-3, the V gene TRBV4-3; weak D call: TRBD1 (5 bases). This CDR3 comprises 15 residues. V was pared by 0 bases and J by 4 bases, with 10 bases between. The V gene's germline CDR1 is LGHNA and CDR2 YSLEER. The CDR3 sequence is CASSQDGHLGNTIYF. The CDR3 nucleotides read TGCGCCAGCAGCCAAGACGGACACCTCGGAAACACCATATATTTT.

V gene TRBV6-2 or TRBV6-3 combines with J gene TRBJ2-5, with D possibly TRBD2 on 5 matching bases. There are 13 residues in the CDR3. Trimming left V 2 bases short and J 2 bases short, with 6 bases between. CDR1 is MNHEY and CDR2 is SVGEGT in the germline V gene. The CDR3: CASSYPGQETQYF. The CDR3 DNA reads TGTGCCAGCAGTTACCCGGGACAAGAGACCCAGTACTTC.

V and J are TRBV9 and TRBJ2-5; 12 bases are a match to TRBD2. The CDR3 totals 17 residues. CDR1 and CDR2 from the germline V gene are SGDLS and YYNGEE. Trimming removed 0 bases from V and 4 bases from J; junction bases left unmatched: 7. The DNA of the CDR3 is TGTGCCAGCAGCGTAGGGTCGCAGACTAGCGGGAGAGAGACCCAGTACTTC. This sequence encodes CASSVGSQTSGRETQYF.

This clone was seen only once. CDR3: CASSFTPGGSQYF. CDR3 coding DNA: TGTGCCAGCAGCTTTACCCCGGGGGGGTCGCAGTATTTT. The chain carries TRBV7-2 and TRBJ2-3; 8 bases agree with TRBD2. J lost 10 bases, V lost 3 bases, and 6 bases had no gene match. CDR3 length: 13 amino acids. CDR1 and CDR2 (germline): SGHTA, FQGNSA.

Only one count was recorded for this clone. The chain employs TRBV5-4 and TRBJ1-1; no definite D call. With 5 bases removed from V and 5 bases from J, the gap between germline ends came to 10 bases. The germline V gene encodes CDR1 SGHNT and CDR2 YYREEE (reference sequence). The CDR3 contains 12 residues. The CDR3 nucleotides are TGTGCCAGCAGAAAGGTGGGGACTGAAGCTTTCTTT. Amino acid sequence: CASRKVGTEAFF.

This rearrangement joins TRBV2 to TRBJ1-3, with D hard to call. Per germline, CDR1 SNHLY and CDR2 FYNNEI. The length of the CDR3 is 14 residues. Trimming cost V 7 bases and J 5 bases, with 15 bases left between them. This CDR3 is CASIRDELRNTIYF. For the CDR3, the DNA is TGTGCCAGCATCCGAGACGAACTCAGAAACACCATATATTTT.

This clone was detected only once. The gene calls are TRBV9 and TRBJ1-1; possible D gene TRBD1, 5 bases. V was shortened by 2 bases and J by 5 bases, with 10 bases between the two germline ends. The length of the CDR3 is 13 residues. Germline-derived CDR1 and CDR2 are SGDLS and YYNGEE. CDR3 protein: CASSVSRETEAFF. The CDR3 DNA reads TGTGCCAGCAGCGTCTCCAGGGAAACTGAAGCTTTCTTT.

In DNA, the CDR3 is TGTGCCAGCGAAGACAAGGACTATGGCTACACCTTC. Protein sequence: CASEDKDYGYTF. The genes are TRBV2 and TRBJ1-2; no reliable D call. V shed 8 bases and J shed 3 bases, with 10 bases lying between them. The CDR3 loop spans 12 amino acids. Germline V gene sequence: CDR1 SNHLY, CDR2 FYNNEI.

V is TRBV20-1 and J is TRBJ2-2; D may match TRBD1 or TRBD2 (5 bases each). The CDR3 is made up of 14 amino acids. The V and J ends lost 3 bases and 4 bases respectively, with 12 bases between them. Germline assignment: CDR1 DFQATT and CDR2 SNEGSKA (reference sequence). The CDR3 loop is CSASGTARTGELFF. CDR3 bases: TGCAGTGCTAGTGGGACCGCCCGCACCGGGGAGCTGTTTTTT.

The rearrangement uses TRBV5-1 and TRBJ2-7; 8 nucleotides line up with TRBD2. V lost 2 bases and J lost 5; bases outside the gene matches: 9. The germline V gene encodes CDR1 SGHRS and CDR2 YFSETQ. The CDR3 runs 15 residues. CDR3: CASSFGGLVSDEQYV. CDR3 in DNA: TGCGCCAGCAGCTTTGGGGGACTAGTCTCTGACGAGCAGTACGTC.

This clone was found once. The chain is built from TRBV19 and TRBJ1-2; no reliable D call. V was shortened by 6 bases and J by 2 bases, with 22 bases between the two germline ends. The CDR3 has 17 residues. CDR1 and CDR2 (germline): LNHDA, SQIVND (reference sequence). DNA of the CDR3: TGTGCCAGTAGAGACTTCCGGTGGTTCGAGGGAAACTATGGCTACACCTTC. Translated: CASRDFRWFEGNYGYTF.

This CDR3 reads CASSRGRIETQYF. The DNA for the CDR3 is TGTGCCAGCAGCAGGGGGCGAATAGAGACCCAGTACTTC. The rearrangement links TRBV7-2 to TRBJ2-5, with 7 bases aligning to TRBD1. Germline V gene lookup returns CDR1 SGHTA and CDR2 FQGNSA. V lost 5 bases, J lost 4 bases, and 4 bases stayed unmatched. This CDR3 comprises 13 residues. Looking up the rest from reference TRBV7-2 and TRBJ2-5 gives the full variable domain: GAGVSQSPSNKVTEKGKDVELRCDPISGHTALYWYRQSLGQGLEFLIYFQGNSAPDKSGLPSDRFSAERTGGSVSTLTIQRTQQEDSAVYLCASSRGRIETQYFGPGTRLLVL.

The chain carries TRBV18 and TRBJ2-5, with a weak D call TRBD2 (5 bases). There are 16 residues in the CDR3. Germline-derived CDR1 and CDR2 are KGHSH and LQKENI. Trimming took 5 bases from V and 3 from J, leaving 19 bases between them. CDR3 sequence reads: CASSDLQRSLEETQYF. Here the CDR3 DNA reads TGTGCCAGCTCAGACCTTCAGCGGAGCTTAGAAGAGACCCAGTACTTC.

The chain combines TRBV7-2 with TRBJ2-5; possibly TRBD1 or TRBD2 for D (5 bases each). V dropped 5 bases and J dropped 7 bases, with 17 bases sitting between them. CDR3 length: 14 residues. The germline V gene has CDR1 SGHTA and CDR2 FQGNSA. Here the CDR3 reads CASSPAGSGGTQYF. CDR3 nucleotides: TGTGCCAGCAGCCCCGCAGGGAGCGGTGGGACCCAGTACTTC. The full variable domain, with the rest looked up from reference TRBV7-2 and TRBJ2-5, is GAGVSQSPSNKVTEKGKDVELRCDPISGHTALYWYRQSLGQGLEFLIYFQGNSAPDKSGLPSDRFSAERTGGSVSTLTIQRTQQEDSAVYLCASSPAGSGGTQYFGPGTRLLVL.

This sequence joins TRBV11-1 and TRBJ2-1; possible D gene TRBD2, 6 bases. Germline lookup yields CDR1 SGHAT and CDR2 FQDESV (reference sequence). The CDR3 extends over 14 amino acids. Trimming shortened V by 2 bases and J by 10 bases, and 15 bases separated the two germline ends. The CDR3 bases are TGTGCCAGCAGCTTATGGCCCCCGGGAGAGGAGCAGTTCTTC. It is translated as CASSLWPPGEEQFF.

This clone was picked up one time. The chain links TRBV4-2 to TRBJ2-2, with D possibly matching TRBD1 (5 bases). This CDR3 has 14 amino acids. The germline CDR1 and CDR2 sequences are LGHNA and YNFKEQ. V lost 5 bases to trimming and J lost 1 base, with 8 bases between them. The CDR3 reads CASSKQGNTGELFF. In DNA form, the CDR3 reads TGTGCCAGCAGCAAGCAGGGGAACACCGGGGAGCTGTTTTTT.

The chain couples TRBV28 to TRBJ2-3, with 8 bases that match TRBD2. V gave up 6 bases and J gave up 2 bases; unmatched junction bases: 4. Germline V gene sequence: CDR1 MDHEN, CDR2 SYDVKM. CDR3 length equals 14 residues. In nucleotides, the CDR3 is TGTGCCAGCAGGGCGGGGGGCCACACAGATACGCAGTATTTT. Residues: CASRAGGHTDTQYF.